The T cell receptor (beta chain) under discussion was sequenced for a study of T cell responses to AZD1222 COVID-19 vaccine. Study observations and caveats: The study found Spike-specific TCR breadth and depth rose after two AZD1222 doses. No day 14 peak samples; only post-peak repertoires were characterized. Nearly half of spike-specific TCRs reportedly target unmutated variant regions. Females outnumbered males among donors, who were mostly white British; clonal diversity was possibly underestimated.

Turning to this clone: What it binds is not known.

Some clones are missing from TCRdb's copy, which holds only in-frame ones; the method was immunoSEQ multiplex PCR. This table holds 250,000 to 300,000 clones, about 94% found once. The junction had 2 bases not matched to a gene; V was cut back by 10 bases and J by 3 bases. The CDR3 consists of 13 residues. Germline V lookup: CDR1 SNHLY, CDR2 FYNNEI. The chain is built from TRBV2 and TRBJ2-1; 11 positions match TRBD1. This TCR was sampled from an adult who received the AZD1222 COVID-19 vaccine. The sequences come from peripheral blood, collected 28 days after the second AZD1222 dose. The CDR3 reads CAIGTGGYNEQFF. CDR3 nucleotides: TGTGCCATCGGGACAGGGGGCTACAATGAGCAGTTCTTC.